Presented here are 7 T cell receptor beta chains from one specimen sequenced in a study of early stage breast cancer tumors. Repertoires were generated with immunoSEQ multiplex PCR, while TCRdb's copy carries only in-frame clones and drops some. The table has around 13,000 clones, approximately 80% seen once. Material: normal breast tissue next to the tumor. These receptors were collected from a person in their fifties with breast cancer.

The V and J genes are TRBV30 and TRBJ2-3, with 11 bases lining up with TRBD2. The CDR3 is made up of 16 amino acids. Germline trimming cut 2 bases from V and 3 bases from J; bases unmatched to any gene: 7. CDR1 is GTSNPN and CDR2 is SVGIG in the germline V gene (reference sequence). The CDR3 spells CAWSSLAGARTDTQYF. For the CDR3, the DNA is TGTGCCTGGAGTTCACTAGCGGGGGCTCGTACAGATACGCAGTATTTT. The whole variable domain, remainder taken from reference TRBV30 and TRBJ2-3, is SQTIHQWPATLVQPVGSPLSLECTVEGTSNPNLYWYRQAAGRGLQLLFYSVGIGQISSEVPQNLSASRPQDRQFILSSKKLLLSDSGFYLCAWSSLAGARTDTQYFGPGTRLTVL.

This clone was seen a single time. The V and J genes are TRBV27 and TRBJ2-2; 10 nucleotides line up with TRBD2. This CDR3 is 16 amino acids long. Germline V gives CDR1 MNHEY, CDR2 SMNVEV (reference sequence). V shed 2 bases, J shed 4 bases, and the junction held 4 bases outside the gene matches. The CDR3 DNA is TGTGCCAGCAGTTTACTAGCGGGAGTGAGCACCGGGGAGCTGTTTTTT. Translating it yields CASSLLAGVSTGELFF.

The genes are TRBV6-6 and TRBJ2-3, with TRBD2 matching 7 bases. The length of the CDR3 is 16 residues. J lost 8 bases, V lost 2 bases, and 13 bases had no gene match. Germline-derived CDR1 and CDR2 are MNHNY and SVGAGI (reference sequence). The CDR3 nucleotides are TGTGCCAGCAGTTACAGGGGCGGGAGAGGTCTTGGTACGCAGTATTTT. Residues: CASSYRGGRGLGTQYF.

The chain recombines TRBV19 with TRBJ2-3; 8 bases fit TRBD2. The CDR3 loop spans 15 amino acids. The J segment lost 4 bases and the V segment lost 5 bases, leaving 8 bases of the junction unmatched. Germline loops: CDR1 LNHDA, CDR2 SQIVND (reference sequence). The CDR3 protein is CASSYSGLDSDTQYF. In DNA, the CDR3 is TGTGCCAGTAGTTATTCGGGACTAGATTCAGATACGCAGTATTTT.

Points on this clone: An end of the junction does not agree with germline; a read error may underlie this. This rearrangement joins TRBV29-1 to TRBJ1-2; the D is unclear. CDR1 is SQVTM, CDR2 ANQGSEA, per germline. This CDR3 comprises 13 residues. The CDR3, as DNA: TGCAGCGTTGAATCGGTTGATAACTATGACTACACCTTC. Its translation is CSVESVDNYDYTF.

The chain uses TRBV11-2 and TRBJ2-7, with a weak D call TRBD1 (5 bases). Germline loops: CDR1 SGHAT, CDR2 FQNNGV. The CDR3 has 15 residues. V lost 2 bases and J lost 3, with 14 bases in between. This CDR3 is CASSLFWGGIYEQYF. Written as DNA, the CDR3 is TGTGCCAGCAGCTTATTTTGGGGCGGAATCTACGAGCAGTACTTC.

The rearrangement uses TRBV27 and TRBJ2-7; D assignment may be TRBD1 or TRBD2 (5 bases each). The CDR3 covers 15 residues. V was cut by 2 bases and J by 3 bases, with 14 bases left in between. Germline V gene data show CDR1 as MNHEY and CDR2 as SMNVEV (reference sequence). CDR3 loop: CASSLRGPTLYEQYF. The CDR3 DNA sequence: TGTGCCAGCAGTTTACGGGGACCCACCCTCTACGAGCAGTACTTC.